This TCR beta chain was found in a study of monozygotic twins with inflammatory bowel disease (dated by TCRdb to between 2018 and 2021). For context, the study as a whole: A total of some 30 monozygotic twin pairs were included in the full study, comprising nine German pairs (four IBD-concordant, five IBD-discordant) and 19 IBD-discordant Danish pairs. Within discordant pairs, disease-associated traits were sought mainly by comparing IBD patients with their genetically identical healthy co-twins. Each individual had, on average, about 151 000 unique TCRalpha sequences and 181 000 unique TCRbeta sequences available for analysis.

The library came from 5' RACE. Each TCR library was prepared from about 3.5 ug of total RNA. cDNA was synthesized with SMARTScribe reverse transcriptase in eight separate reactions per sample. During cDNA synthesis, template switching was used to introduce unique molecular identifiers that contained a 6-nucleotide sample barcode. TCRalpha and TCRbeta cDNA was amplified in two nested PCRs of about 17 and 10 cycles, and bead purification was carried out after each PCR. Before amplification, the cDNA was both treated with uracil DNA-glycosylase and purified with the QIAquick PCR purification kit. The second PCR added Illumina TruSeq-compatible adapters along with sample-specific barcodes. TapeStation and Qubit were used to check library quality and concentration, and roughly 4.6 ng of each library was pooled. The pooled libraries were sequenced with 2 x 100 bp reads and custom sequencing primers on an Illumina HiSeq2500 single-index Rapid Run. The authors processed their data as follows. UMI-based consensus assembly with MiGEC version 1.2.6 was used to correct PCR and sequencing errors. MiXCR version 2.1.1 handled V(D)J alignment, clonotype assembly and CDR3 extraction. Normalisation of gene usage, clonotype sharing and MAIT/NKT TCR abundance was achieved by analysing the top 1000, 10 000 and 20 000 clonotypes per sample. After downsampling to 27 000 UMIs, diversity was calculated as the inverse Simpson index using the vegan R package. Paired Mann-Whitney U tests on discordant twin pairs were used, with Benjamini-Hochberg multiple-testing correction. Each entry corresponds to one CDR3 protein sequence from reads that TCRdb reprocessed, and DNA is not given. It is TCRdb's table, rather than the study itself, that gives the V and J calls and clone size. The sample table includes around 190,000 distinct CDR3 sequences. Jointly, the top ten make up approximately 1.6% of the sample.

From each donor, a roughly 2.3 ml peripheral blood sample was collected into PAXgene tubes and stored at -80 degrees C. Without T cell sorting, total RNA was isolated from whole blood using the PAXgene blood miRNA kit on an automated QIAcube. Deep TCRalpha and TCRbeta repertoire profiling with unique molecular barcoding was performed on peripheral blood of monozygotic twin pairs concordant or discordant for inflammatory bowel disease. Smoking habits were recorded for all twin pairs, with individuals classified as current, former or never smokers. The germline V gene yields SGHRS for CDR1 and YFSETQ for CDR2. The CDR3 runs 14 residues from the cysteine to the phenylalanine. The coding DNA is unavailable. Notes on this clonotype: What this receptor recognizes is not known.

Beyond this particular receptor, the publication reports: A decrease in TCRbeta repertoire diversity, as measured by inverse Simpson index, was observed in IBD patients compared with their healthy co-twins. Background noise and inter-individual variability may have been introduced into the repertoires by the differing immunosuppressive treatments among patients. IBD patients shared fewer clonotypes with other individuals than healthy twins did, most markedly in patients showing signs of disease activity. Different T cell subtypes could not be distinguished in the analysis. Repertoire similarity did not differ between concordant and discordant twins, possibly due to limited statistical power. The results gave no support for a single strong signal or clonotype linked to IBD.

The sample was blood. The origin of this receptor is a human donor with ulcerative colitis or Crohn's disease, or a healthy co-twin of an affected twin (not recorded which). The sequence is built from TRBV5-1 and TRBJ2-5. The CDR3 region has the sequence CASSLTGYKETQYF.